This T cell receptor (beta chain) came from a study of T cell changes during pregnancy in multiple sclerosis. The CDR3 spans 16 residues. The germline V gene has CDR1 LGHNA and CDR2 YNFKEQ. V trimming: 0 bases; J trimming: 4 bases; junction bases outside the gene matches: 2. Produced via immunoSEQ multiplex PCR; TCRdb's table is partial and in-frame only. This sample has around 41,000 clones, with approximately 91% found just once. The gene calls are TRBV4-2 and TRBJ2-1; 11 nucleotides line up with TRBD2. Material: PBMCs (not recorded whether the cells were cultured). The source of this sequence is a female donor with multiple sclerosis, enrolled in a pregnancy study. The CDR3 sequence: CASSQDVAGGYNEQFF. The CDR3 nucleotides are TGTGCCAGCAGCCAAGATGTAGCGGGAGGGTACAATGAGCAGTTCTTC.